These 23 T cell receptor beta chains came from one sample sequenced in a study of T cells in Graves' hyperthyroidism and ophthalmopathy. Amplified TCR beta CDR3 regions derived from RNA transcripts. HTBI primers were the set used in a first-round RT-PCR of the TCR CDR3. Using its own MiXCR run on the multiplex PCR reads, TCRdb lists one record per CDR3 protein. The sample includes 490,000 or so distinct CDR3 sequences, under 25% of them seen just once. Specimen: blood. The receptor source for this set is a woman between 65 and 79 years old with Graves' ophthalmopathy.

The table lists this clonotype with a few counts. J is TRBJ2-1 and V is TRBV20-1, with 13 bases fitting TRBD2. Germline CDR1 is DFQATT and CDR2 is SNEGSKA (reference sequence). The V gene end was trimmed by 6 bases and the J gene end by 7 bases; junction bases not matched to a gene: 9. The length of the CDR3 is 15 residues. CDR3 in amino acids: CSAPGLAGVGNEQFF. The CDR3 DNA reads TGCAGTGCCCCCGGACTAGCGGGAGTTGGGAATGAGCAGTTCTTC.

CDR3 amino acids: CASSSIGGNTEAFF. CDR3 DNA sequence: TGCGCCAGCAGCTCAATAGGGGGGAACACTGAAGCTTTCTTT. The chain carries TRBV5-1 and TRBJ1-1, with D perhaps matching TRBD1 (6 bases). This CDR3 has 14 amino acids. Germline CDR1 and CDR2: SGHRS and YFSETQ. Trimming cost V 3 bases and J 1 base, with 10 bases left between them.

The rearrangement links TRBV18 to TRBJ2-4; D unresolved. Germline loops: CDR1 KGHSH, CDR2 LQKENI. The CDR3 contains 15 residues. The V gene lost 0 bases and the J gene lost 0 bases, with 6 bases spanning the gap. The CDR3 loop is CASSPPSVAKNIQYF. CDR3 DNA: TGTGCCAGCTCACCACCTTCTGTAGCCAAAAACATTCAGTACTTC.

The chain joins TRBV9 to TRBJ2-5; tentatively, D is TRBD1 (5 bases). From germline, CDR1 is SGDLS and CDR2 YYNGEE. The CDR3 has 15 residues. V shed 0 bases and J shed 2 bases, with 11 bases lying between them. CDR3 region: CASSVGPRVQETQYF. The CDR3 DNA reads TGTGCCAGCAGCGTAGGCCCCAGGGTACAAGAGACCCAGTACTTC.

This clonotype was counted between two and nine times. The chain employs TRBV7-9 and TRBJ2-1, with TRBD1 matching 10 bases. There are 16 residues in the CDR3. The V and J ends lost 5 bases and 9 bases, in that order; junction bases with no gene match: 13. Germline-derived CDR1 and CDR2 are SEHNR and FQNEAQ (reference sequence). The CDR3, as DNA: TGTGCCAGCAGCCTAAGGGACAGGGGCCGAGTCAGTGAGCAGTTCTTC. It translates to CASSLRDRGRVSEQFF.

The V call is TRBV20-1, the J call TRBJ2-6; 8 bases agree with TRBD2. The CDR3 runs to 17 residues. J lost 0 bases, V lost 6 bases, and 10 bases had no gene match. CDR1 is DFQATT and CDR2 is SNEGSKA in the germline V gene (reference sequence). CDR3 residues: CSAGSGTPYSGANVLTF. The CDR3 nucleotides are TGCAGTGCGGGTAGCGGGACCCCCTACTCTGGGGCCAACGTCCTGACTTTC.

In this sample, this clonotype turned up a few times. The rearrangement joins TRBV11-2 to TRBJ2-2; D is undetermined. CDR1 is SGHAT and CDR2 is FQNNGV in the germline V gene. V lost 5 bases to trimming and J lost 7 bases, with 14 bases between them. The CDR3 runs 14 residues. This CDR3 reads CASSPFFLGGELFF. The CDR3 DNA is TGTGCCAGCAGCCCTTTTTTCCTGGGCGGGGAGCTGTTTTTT.

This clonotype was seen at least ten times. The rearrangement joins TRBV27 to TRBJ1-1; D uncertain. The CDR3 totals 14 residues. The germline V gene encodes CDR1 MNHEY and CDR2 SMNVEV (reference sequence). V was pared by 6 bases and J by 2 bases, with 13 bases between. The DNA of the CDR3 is TGTGCCAGCAGGCCCCGGGAAGGAAACACTGAAGCTTTCTTT. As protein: CASRPREGNTEAFF.

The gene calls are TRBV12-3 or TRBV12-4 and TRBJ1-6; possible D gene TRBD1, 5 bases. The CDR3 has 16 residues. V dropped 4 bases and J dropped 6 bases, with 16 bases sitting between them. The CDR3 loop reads CASSSGTGSFNSPLHF. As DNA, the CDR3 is TGTGCCAGCAGTTCGGGCACAGGATCATTTAATTCACCCCTCCACTTT.

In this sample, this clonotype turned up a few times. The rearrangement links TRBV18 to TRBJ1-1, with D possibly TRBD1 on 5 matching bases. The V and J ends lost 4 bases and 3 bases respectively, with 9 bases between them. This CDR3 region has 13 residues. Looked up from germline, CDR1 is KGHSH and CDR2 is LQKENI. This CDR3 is CASSLSQDTEAFF. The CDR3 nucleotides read TGTGCCAGCTCACTATCACAGGACACTGAAGCTTTCTTT.

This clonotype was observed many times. The CDR3 nucleotides read TGTGCCAGCAGCCAGGACAGGGGGATCCTTCTGAAGACCGGGGAGCTGTTTTTT. Protein: CASSQDRGILLKTGELFF. V usage is TRBV7-6 and J usage is TRBJ2-2, with 10 bases fitting TRBD1. The V and J ends lost 5 bases and 5 bases, in that order; junction bases with no gene match: 14. The CDR3 loop spans 18 amino acids. The germline V gene encodes CDR1 SGHVS and CDR2 FNYEAQ.

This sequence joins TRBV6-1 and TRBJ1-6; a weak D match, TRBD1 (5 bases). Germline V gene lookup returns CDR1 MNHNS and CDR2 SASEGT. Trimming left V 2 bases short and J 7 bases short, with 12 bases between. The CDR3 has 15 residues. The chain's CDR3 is CASSESGRYNSPLHF. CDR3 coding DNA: TGTGCCAGCAGTGAATCAGGGAGATACAATTCACCCCTCCACTTT.

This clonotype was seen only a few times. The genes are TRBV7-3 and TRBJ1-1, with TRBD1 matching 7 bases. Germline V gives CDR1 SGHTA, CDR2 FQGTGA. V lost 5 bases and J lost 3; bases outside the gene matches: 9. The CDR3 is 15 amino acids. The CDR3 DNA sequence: TGTGCCAGCAGCCCATCCACAGGGGTGGACACTGAAGCTTTCTTT. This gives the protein CASSPSTGVDTEAFF.

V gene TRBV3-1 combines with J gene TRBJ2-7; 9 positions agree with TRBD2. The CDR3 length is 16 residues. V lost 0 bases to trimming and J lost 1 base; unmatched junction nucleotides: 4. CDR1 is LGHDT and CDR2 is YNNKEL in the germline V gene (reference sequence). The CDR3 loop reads CASSQDPLAGSYEQYF. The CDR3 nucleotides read TGTGCCAGCAGCCAAGATCCCCTAGCGGGGTCCTACGAGCAGTACTTC.

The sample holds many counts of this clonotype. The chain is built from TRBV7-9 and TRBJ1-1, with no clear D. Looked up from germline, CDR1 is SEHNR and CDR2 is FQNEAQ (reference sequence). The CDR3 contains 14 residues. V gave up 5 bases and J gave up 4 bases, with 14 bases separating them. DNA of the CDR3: TGTGCCAGCAGCGTTGAGGGTTATGGCACTGAAGCTTTCTTT. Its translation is CASSVEGYGTEAFF.

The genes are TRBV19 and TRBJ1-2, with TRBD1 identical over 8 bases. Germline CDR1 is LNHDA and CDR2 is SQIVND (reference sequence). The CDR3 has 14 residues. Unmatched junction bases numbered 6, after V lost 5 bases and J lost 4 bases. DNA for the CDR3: TGTGCCAGTAGTCGGGACAGGCCCGGCTATGGCTACACCTTC. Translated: CASSRDRPGYGYTF.

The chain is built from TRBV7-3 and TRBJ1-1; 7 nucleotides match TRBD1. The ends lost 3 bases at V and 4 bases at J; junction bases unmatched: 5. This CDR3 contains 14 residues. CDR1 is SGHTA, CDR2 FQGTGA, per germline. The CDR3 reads CASSLTGMATEAFF. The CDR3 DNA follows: TGTGCCAGCAGCTTGACAGGGATGGCCACTGAAGCTTTCTTT.

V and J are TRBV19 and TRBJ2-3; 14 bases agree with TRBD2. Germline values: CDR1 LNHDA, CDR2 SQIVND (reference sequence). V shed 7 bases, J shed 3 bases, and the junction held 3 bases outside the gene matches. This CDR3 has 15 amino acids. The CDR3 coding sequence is TGTGCCAGTAAGGGACTAGCGGGAGTTACAGATACGCAGTATTTT. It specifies CASKGLAGVTDTQYF.

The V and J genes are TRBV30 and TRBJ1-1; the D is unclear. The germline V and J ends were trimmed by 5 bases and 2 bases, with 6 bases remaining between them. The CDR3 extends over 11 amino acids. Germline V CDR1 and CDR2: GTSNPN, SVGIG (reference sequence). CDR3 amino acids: CAWGKNTEAFF. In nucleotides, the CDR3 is TGTGCCTGGGGTAAAAACACTGAAGCTTTCTTT.

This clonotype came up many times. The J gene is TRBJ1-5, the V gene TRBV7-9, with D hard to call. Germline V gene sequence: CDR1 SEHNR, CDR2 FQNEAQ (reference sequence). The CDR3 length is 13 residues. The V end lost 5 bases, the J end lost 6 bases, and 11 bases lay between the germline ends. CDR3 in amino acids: CASSRGSGQPQHF. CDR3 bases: TGTGCCAGCAGCCGCGGGTCGGGTCAGCCCCAGCATTTT.

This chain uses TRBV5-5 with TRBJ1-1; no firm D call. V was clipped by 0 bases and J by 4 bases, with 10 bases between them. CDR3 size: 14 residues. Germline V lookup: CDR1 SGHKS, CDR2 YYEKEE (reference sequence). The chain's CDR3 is CASSLARLGTEAFF. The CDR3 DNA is TGTGCCAGCAGCTTGGCCAGGTTGGGCACTGAAGCTTTCTTT.

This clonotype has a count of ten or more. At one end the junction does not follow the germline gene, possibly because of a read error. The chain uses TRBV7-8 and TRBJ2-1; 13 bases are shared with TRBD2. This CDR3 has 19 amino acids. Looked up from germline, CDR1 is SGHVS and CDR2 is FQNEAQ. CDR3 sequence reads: CASSLVTGLAGADDNKQFF. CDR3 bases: TGTGCCAGCAGCTTAGTCACCGGACTAGCGGGAGCGGACGACAATAAGCAGTTCTTC.

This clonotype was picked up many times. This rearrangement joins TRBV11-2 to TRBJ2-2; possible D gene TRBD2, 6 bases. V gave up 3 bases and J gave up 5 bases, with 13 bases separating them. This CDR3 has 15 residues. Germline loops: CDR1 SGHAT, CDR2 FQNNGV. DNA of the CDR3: TGTGCCAGCAGCTTTTCTGGCGGAGGGACCGGGGAGCTGTTTTTT. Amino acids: CASSFSGGGTGELFF.